A single sample gave rise to the 14 T cell receptor beta chains below, sequenced in a study of Ad26.COV2.S vaccination and SARS-CoV-2 variants. Using immunoSEQ multiplex PCR, the repertoire was profiled, and TCRdb retains in-frame clones only, with some absent. The repertoire holds 440,000 or so clones, with approximately 90% as singletons. Treatment denoted: roughly 19 received Ad26.COV2.S at low or high dose, single or two shots; several received placebo; per-sample allocation not given. After the first vaccine or placebo injection, samples were drawn on day 63. Sequences were derived from peripheral blood, sampled in a trial of Ad26.COV2.S vaccine versus placebo. These receptors all come from a person between 18 and 65 years old who received the Ad26.COV2.S COVID-19 vaccine or a placebo.

This chain connects TRBV5-8 to TRBJ2-7; no firm D call. CDR3 length equals 13 residues. Trimming shortened V by 1 base and J by 4 bases, and 9 bases separated the two germline ends. Germline CDR1 and CDR2: SGHTS and YDEGEE. The CDR3 loop reads CASSLIISYEQYF. The CDR3, as DNA: TGTGCCAGCAGCTTGATTATCAGTTACGAGCAGTACTTC. Full variable domain (remainder filled in from reference TRBV5-8 and TRBJ2-7): EAGVTQSPTHLIKTRGQQATLRCSPISGHTSVYWYQQALGLGLQFLLWYDEGEERNRGNFPPRFSGRQFPNYSSELNVNALELEDSALYLCASSLIISYEQYFGPGTRLTVT.

This clone was observed a few times. The V call is TRBV5-1, the J call TRBJ2-7; 8 bases align to TRBD1. This CDR3 spans 14 amino acids. Germline lookup yields CDR1 SGHRS and CDR2 YFSETQ. Trimming at V came to 0 bases and at J to 5 bases, leaving 4 bases not matched to a gene. Here the CDR3 reads CASSLGQGLDEQYF. The CDR3 DNA sequence: TGCGCCAGCAGCTTGGGACAGGGGTTGGACGAGCAGTACTTC.

The chain recombines TRBV6-2 or TRBV6-3 with TRBJ2-7; maybe TRBD1 (6 bases). This CDR3 is built from 15 residues. CDR1 is MNHEY, CDR2 SVGEGT, per germline. Trimming cost V 0 bases and J 1 base, with 10 bases left between them. CDR3 DNA sequence: TGTGCCAGCAGTTACTCGTACAGGGTTTCCTACGAGCAGTACTTC. Protein sequence: CASSYSYRVSYEQYF.

V is TRBV5-8 and J is TRBJ2-3; a weak D match, TRBD1 (5 bases). The germline gives CDR1 SGHTS, CDR2 YDEGEE. V was pared by 2 bases and J by 0 bases, with 7 bases between. The CDR3 runs 14 residues. CDR3 in DNA: TGTGCCAGCAGCTTAGGGGTTAGCACAGATACGCAGTATTTT. Amino acid sequence: CASSLGVSTDTQYF.

The CDR3 DNA reads as TGTGCCAGCAGTGAAGAGGCGGGGGTGAACACCGGGGAGCTGTTTTTT. Amino acids: CASSEEAGVNTGELFF. The J gene is TRBJ2-2, the V gene TRBV2; 7 nucleotides line up with TRBD2. The J segment lost 1 base and the V segment lost 1 base, leaving 3 bases of the junction unmatched. Per the germline V gene, CDR1 is SNHLY and CDR2 is FYNNEI. CDR3 length: 16 residues.

This clone was seen a handful of times. The genes are TRBV19 and TRBJ1-1, with D perhaps TRBD1 (6 bases). This CDR3 contains 15 residues. V dropped 1 base and J dropped 1 base, with 10 bases sitting between them. Germline assignment: CDR1 LNHDA and CDR2 SQIVND (reference sequence). The CDR3 reads CASSIGWGANTEAFF. The CDR3 bases are TGTGCCAGTAGTATAGGTTGGGGGGCGAACACTGAAGCTTTCTTT.

J is TRBJ1-2 and V is TRBV5-6; 7 bases are a match to TRBD1. The germline V gene encodes CDR1 SGHDT and CDR2 YYEEEE. The CDR3 consists of 14 residues. The V and J ends lost 4 bases and 7 bases, in that order; junction bases with no gene match: 10. The DNA for the CDR3 is TGTGCCAGCAGCCCGGCAGGGGGGACGGCTGGCTACACCTTC. Translated: CASSPAGGTAGYTF.

The CDR3 region has the DNA TGTGCCATCAGTGACTGGGATGGCTACACCTTC. Its translation: CAISDWDGYTF. This chain links TRBV10-3 with TRBJ1-2; D is unresolved. CDR1 and CDR2 (germline): ENHRY, SYGVKD. The CDR3 extends over 11 amino acids. V lost 3 bases and J 6 bases, leaving 5 bases between the germline ends.

The chain carries TRBV12-2 and TRBJ1-5. TRBV12-2 corresponds to a pseudogene. This CDR3 is built from 11 residues. CDR3 bases: TGTGCAAGTCGCTTCTATCAGCCCCAGCATTTT. This gives the protein CASRFYQPQHF.

This clone appeared once. The chain links TRBV5-6 to TRBJ2-7; 9 positions match TRBD1. The CDR3 is 15 amino acids. Germline V lookup: CDR1 SGHDT, CDR2 YYEEEE. V shed 0 bases and J 1 base; nucleotides not matched to a gene: 2. CDR3 region: CASSLVTGGSYEQYF. The CDR3, as DNA: TGTGCCAGCAGCTTGGTGACAGGGGGGTCCTACGAGCAGTACTTC.

V gene TRBV2 combines with J gene TRBJ2-1; TRBD2 agrees at 11 bases. This CDR3 has 13 amino acids. Germline V gene lookup returns CDR1 SNHLY and CDR2 FYNNEI. The J segment lost 4 bases and the V segment lost 10 bases, leaving 3 bases of the junction unmatched. The CDR3 DNA sequence: TGTGCCACTAGCGGGGGGACATACAATGAGCAGTTCTTC. Translated: CATSGGTYNEQFF. The variable domain in full, with the rest retrieved from reference TRBV2 and TRBJ2-1, is EPEVTQTPSHQVTQMGQEVILRCVPISNHLYFYWYRQILGQKVEFLVSFYNNEISEKSEIFDDQFSVERPDGSNFTLKIRSTKLEDSAMYFCATSGGTYNEQFFGPGTRLTVL.

The chain employs TRBV11-2 and TRBJ1-2, with TRBD1 identical over 8 bases. The CDR3 runs 16 residues. The germline V gene has CDR1 SGHAT and CDR2 FQNNGV. Trimming removed 1 base from V and 8 bases from J; junction bases left unmatched: 12. CDR3: CASSLAPWTGLRGYTF. CDR3 bases: TGTGCCAGCAGCTTAGCTCCGTGGACAGGGTTAAGGGGCTACACCTTC.

The chain uses TRBV28 and TRBJ2-3, with 8 bases matching TRBD2. The germline gives CDR1 MDHEN, CDR2 SYDVKM. V lost 4 bases, J lost 0 bases, and 6 bases stayed unmatched. The CDR3 loop spans 16 amino acids. In DNA, the CDR3 is TGTGCCAGCAGTTCCCGGACTAGCCCTAGCACAGATACGCAGTATTTT. Translating gives CASSSRTSPSTDTQYF.

This clone was detected once. The chain uses TRBV19 and TRBJ1-1; D gene unclear. The CDR3 spans 13 residues. Between the trimmed V and J ends, which lost 4 bases and 5 bases, there was a span of 11 bases. Germline lookup yields CDR1 LNHDA and CDR2 SQIVND (reference sequence). CDR3 amino acids: CASSTDTLTEAFF. The CDR3 DNA reads TGTGCCAGTAGTACCGACACTTTGACTGAAGCTTTCTTT.